This T cell receptor beta chain comes out of a study of shared clonotypes between healthy human individuals. Repertoires were generated with immunoSEQ multiplex PCR, while TCRdb's copy carries only in-frame clones and drops some. The table includes roughly 2,500,000 clones, 93% detected once. Germline lookup yields CDR1 MNHEY and CDR2 SMNVEV (reference sequence). Deletions cut 3 bases from V and 2 bases from J, with 16 bases between. This CDR3 has 17 residues. The sequence derives from a young man in good health. Some clones in this sample may be carry-over from other donors' samples. The rearrangement joins TRBV27 to TRBJ1-4; D may be TRBD1 (6 bases). What was sequenced was naive CD4+ T cells from PBMCs. Subset indicated: CD45RA+ positively selected. As DNA, the CDR3 is TGTGCCAGCAGTTTGGCAGGGGAGTGGTGGACTAATGAAAAACTGTTTTTT. Translated, it gives CASSLAGEWWTNEKLFF. The whole variable domain, filled in from reference TRBV27 and TRBJ1-4, reads EAQVTQNPRYLITVTGKKLTVTCSQNMNHEYMSWYRQDPGLGLRQIYYSMNVEVTDKGDVPEGYKVSRKEKRNFPLILESPSPNQTSLYFCASSLAGEWWTNEKLFFGSGTQLSVL.